These 7 T cell receptor beta chains originate from one sample sequenced in a study of cytomegalovirus exposure and HLA in healthy donors. Both 60 Vbeta primers and 13 Jbeta primers went into the PCR. TCRdb's table, derived via immunoSEQ multiplex PCR, lists solely in-frame clones and lacks some. Of more than 130,000 clones in the sample, around three quarters were seen once. The sequencing input was PBMCs. The source is a man aged 25 to 40 in good health and CMV-seronegative.

V is TRBV19 and J is TRBJ2-1; a weak D match, TRBD2 (6 bases). The CDR3 length is 15 residues. Trimming stripped 4 bases from V and 8 bases from J, with 18 bases between. CDR1 LNHDA and CDR2 SQIVND come from the germline V gene (reference sequence). CDR3 region: CASSTPGLPTHEQFF. The CDR3 DNA follows: TGTGCCAGTAGTACCCCGGGACTCCCAACCCATGAGCAGTTCTTC.

The chain combines TRBV5-8 with TRBJ1-6; D possibly corresponds to TRBD1 (6 bases). This CDR3 has 13 residues. CDR1 is SGHTS, CDR2 YDEGEE, per germline. The V end was cut by 5 bases, the J end by 11 bases, with 14 bases between. The CDR3 region has the DNA TGTGCCAGCAGTTTGAATCAGGGGACACCCCTCCACTTT. This gives the protein CASSLNQGTPLHF. Drawing the rest from reference TRBV5-8 and TRBJ1-6, the complete variable domain is EAGVTQSPTHLIKTRGQQATLRCSPISGHTSVYWYQQALGLGLQFLLWYDEGEERNRGNFPPRFSGRQFPNYSSELNVNALELEDSALYLCASSLNQGTPLHFGNGTRLTVT.

The rearrangement uses TRBV29-1 and TRBJ1-3; D uncertain. Trimming took off 7 bases at V and 4 bases at J, with 20 bases between the two ends. Germline CDR1 and CDR2: SQVTM and ANQGSEA. CDR3 length equals 15 residues. The CDR3 reads CSAATFVARGNTIYF. The CDR3 region has the DNA TGCAGCGCCGCCACATTTGTGGCCAGGGGAAACACCATATATTTT. Based on the CDR3 plus reference TRBV29-1 and TRBJ1-3, the full variable domain is SAVISQKPSRDICQRGTSLTIQCQVDSQVTMMFWYRQQPGQSLTLIATANQGSEATYESGFVIDKFPISRPNLTFSTLTVSNMSPEDSSIYLCSAATFVARGNTIYFGEGSWLTVV.

This clone appeared a few times. The chain has TRBV10-1 and TRBJ2-5, with TRBD2 identical over 8 bases. CDR1 is WNHNN and CDR2 is SYGVQD in the germline V gene (reference sequence). CDR3 size: 15 residues. V was clipped by 7 bases and J by 2 bases; unmatched bases: 9. In DNA form, the CDR3 reads TGCGCCAGCACCAGAGCTAGCGGGCATCAAGAGACCCAGTACTTC. Translating gives CASTRASGHQETQYF.

CDR3 sequence (DNA): TGTGCCAGCAGCCACCACAGGGGGCGCACCGGGGAGCTGTTTTTT. This encodes CASSHHRGRTGELFF. The chain couples TRBV7-8 to TRBJ2-2; 9 bases fit TRBD1. Trimming removed 5 bases from V and 4 bases from J; junction bases left unmatched: 5. The CDR3 consists of 15 residues. Germline CDR1 and CDR2: SGHVS and FQNEAQ.

The chain recombines TRBV2 with TRBJ2-1; 9 nucleotides line up with TRBD2. CDR1 is SNHLY, CDR2 FYNNEI, per germline. V gave up 2 bases and J gave up 2 bases; unmatched junction bases: 1. The CDR3 runs 15 residues. This CDR3 reads CASSERGRAYNEQFF. In DNA, the CDR3 is TGTGCCAGCAGTGAACGCGGGAGGGCCTACAATGAGCAGTTCTTC.

The V call is TRBV11-2, the J call TRBJ1-4; perhaps TRBD1 as D (5 bases). V gave up 4 bases and J gave up 7 bases, with 13 bases separating them. Germline V gene data show CDR1 as SGHAT and CDR2 as FQNNGV. CDR3 size: 14 residues. CDR3 protein: CASSYRKPGEKLFF. The DNA of the CDR3 is TGTGCCAGCAGCTACAGGAAGCCGGGTGAAAAACTGTTTTTT.